The 29 T cell receptor beta chains below all came from one sample that was sequenced in a study of T cell responses to AZD1222 COVID-19 vaccine. Clones were read by immunoSEQ multiplex PCR, and TCRdb kept only the in-frame ones, dropping some. The sample gives more than 55,000 clones, nearly 90% of which show up once; roughly 6% is in the top ten. This material consisted of peripheral blood, taken 28 days after the second AZD1222 dose. Every receptor here comes from an adult who received the AZD1222 COVID-19 vaccine.

V gene TRBV7-9 combines with J gene TRBJ1-5, with a weak D call TRBD1 (6 bases). The CDR3 totals 17 residues. V lost 1 base to trimming and J lost 0 bases, with 13 bases between them. Germline-derived CDR1 and CDR2 are SEHNR and FQNEAQ (reference sequence). The CDR3 spells CASSLGNRDNSNQPQHF. CDR3 in DNA: TGTGCCAGCAGCTTAGGAAACCGGGACAATAGCAATCAGCCCCAGCATTTT.

The chain joins TRBV9 to TRBJ1-3, with D unresolved. The CDR3 sequence is 14 residues long. V was trimmed by 0 bases and J by 7 bases, leaving 11 bases between them. Germline-derived CDR1 and CDR2 are SGDLS and YYNGEE. CDR3 loop: CASSVEPHMNTIYF. For the CDR3, the DNA is TGTGCCAGCAGCGTAGAACCCCATATGAACACCATATATTTT.

To note about this clone: Mismatch with germline at one junction end may stem from a read error. The chain recombines TRBV7-7 with TRBJ2-2; 7 bases map to TRBD1. Germline loops: CDR1 SSHAT, CDR2 FNYEAQ (reference sequence). The CDR3 has 15 amino acids. CDR3 DNA sequence: TGTGCTAGCAGCTTAGGCTCAGGGGGTACCGGGGAGCTGTTTTTT. Encoded protein: CASSLGSGGTGELFF.

The chain joins TRBV2 to TRBJ2-2, with a weak D call TRBD2 (6 bases). CDR1 SNHLY and CDR2 FYNNEI come from the germline V gene. The CDR3 sequence is 14 residues long. The V end lost 8 bases, the J end lost 1 base, and 11 bases lay between the germline ends. The CDR3, as DNA: TGTGCCAGCGGGACTGAGATGAACACCGGGGAGCTGTTTTTT. It yields the protein CASGTEMNTGELFF.

The V call is TRBV5-1, the J call TRBJ1-1; 9 bases match TRBD1. Germline V gene data show CDR1 as SGHRS and CDR2 as YFSETQ. The CDR3 loop spans 15 amino acids. Trimming cost V 8 bases and J 3 bases; bases outside gene matches: 11. The CDR3 is CASSLTGTGYTEAFF. For the CDR3, the DNA is TGCGCCAGTTCCCTAACCGGGACAGGGTACACTGAAGCTTTCTTT.

V usage is TRBV7-9 and J usage is TRBJ2-3; the D gene is possibly TRBD2 (5 bases). This CDR3 is built from 18 residues. V was trimmed by 1 base and J by 0 bases, leaving 17 bases between them. CDR1 is SEHNR and CDR2 is FQNEAQ in the germline V gene (reference sequence). The CDR3 bases are TGTGCCAGCAGCTTAGAGGTTTCGGCTAGCTGGAGCACAGATACGCAGTATTTT. This sequence encodes CASSLEVSASWSTDTQYF.

This chain uses TRBV18 with TRBJ1-5, with unresolved D. CDR3 length equals 14 residues. The V gene lost 5 bases and the J gene lost 0 bases, with 8 bases spanning the gap. Germline CDR1 is KGHSH and CDR2 is LQKENI. This CDR3 is CASSGTYSNQPQHF. The CDR3 DNA follows: TGTGCCAGCTCAGGCACCTATAGCAATCAGCCCCAGCATTTT.

CDR3 coding DNA: TGTGCCAGCAGCTCCTCAGGGGTTTCATCCTACGAGCAGTACTTC. Translated: CASSSSGVSSYEQYF. The chain is built from TRBV7-9 and TRBJ2-7, with D perhaps TRBD1 (6 bases). Germline V gives CDR1 SEHNR, CDR2 FQNEAQ (reference sequence). The CDR3 consists of 15 residues. The V gene lost 4 bases and the J gene lost 1 base, with 14 bases spanning the gap. The entire variable domain, with the rest obtained from reference TRBV7-9 and TRBJ2-7, is as follows: DTGVSQNPRHKITKRGQNVTFRCDPISEHNRLYWYRQTLGQGPEFLTYFQNEAQLEKSRLLSDRFSAERPKGSFSTLEIQRTEQGDSAMYLCASSSSGVSSYEQYFGPGTRLTVT.

This chain uses TRBV25-1 with TRBJ1-4, with D possibly TRBD1 on 5 matching bases. CDR3 length equals 18 residues. Germline V gene sequence: CDR1 MGHDK, CDR2 SYGVNS. The V end lost 0 bases, the J end lost 3 bases, and 17 bases lay between the germline ends. CDR3: CASSEYGRGSVANEKLFF. The CDR3 DNA is TGTGCCAGCAGTGAATATGGGAGGGGCTCGGTCGCTAATGAAAAACTGTTTTTT.

The chain has TRBV28 and TRBJ2-5; 8 nucleotides align to TRBD2. In germline, CDR1 is MDHEN, CDR2 SYDVKM. The CDR3 loop spans 13 amino acids. V lost 6 bases, J lost 2 bases, and 2 bases stayed unmatched. The CDR3 sequence: CASSPGGQETQYF. CDR3 nucleotides: TGTGCCAGCAGCCCGGGGGGGCAAGAGACCCAGTACTTC. Drawing the rest from reference TRBV28 and TRBJ2-5, the complete variable domain is DVKVTQSSRYLVKRTGEKVFLECVQDMDHENMFWYRQDPGLGLRLIYFSYDVKMKEKGDIPEGYSVSREKKERFSLILESASTNQTSMYLCASSPGGQETQYFGPGTRLLVL.

The V gene is TRBV2, the J gene TRBJ2-2; 7 nucleotides line up with TRBD1. J was trimmed by 2 bases and V by 8 bases; bases with no gene match: 5. The CDR3 spans 14 residues. Germline values: CDR1 SNHLY, CDR2 FYNNEI. The CDR3, as DNA: TGTGCCAGCGAGACAGGGTCCAACACCGGGGAGCTGTTTTTT. Encoded protein: CASETGSNTGELFF.

This clone was observed a handful of times. The J gene is TRBJ1-4, the V gene TRBV2, with 8 bases fitting TRBD1. Germline CDR1 and CDR2: SNHLY and FYNNEI. This CDR3 has 16 residues. Trimming cost V 5 bases and J 4 bases; bases outside gene matches: 9. CDR3 loop: CASSPDRGGGNEKLFF. CDR3 coding DNA: TGTGCCAGCAGTCCAGACAGGGGAGGAGGTAATGAAAAACTGTTTTTT.

J is TRBJ2-5 and V is TRBV7-2, with D maybe TRBD2 (6 bases). V was trimmed by 4 bases and J by 1 base, leaving 19 bases between them. CDR3 length: 17 amino acids. Germline CDR1 reads SGHTA; CDR2 reads FQGNSA. The CDR3 spells CASSSRSGLGLQETQYF. CDR3 nucleotide sequence: TGTGCCAGCAGCTCCCGTAGCGGCCTGGGTCTCCAAGAGACCCAGTACTTC.

The V and J genes are TRBV9 and TRBJ1-1; D uncertain. CDR1 is SGDLS, CDR2 YYNGEE, per germline. The CDR3 extends over 13 amino acids. Trimming took off 0 bases at V and 6 bases at J, with 9 bases between the two ends. CDR3 protein: CASSVGEGAEAFF. CDR3 DNA: TGTGCCAGCAGCGTAGGGGAAGGCGCTGAAGCTTTCTTT.

The DNA for the CDR3 is TGTGCCAGCAGCCCCCGGCCAACAGGGGGCGAGCGGAATGAGCAGTTCTTC. This gives the protein CASSPRPTGGERNEQFF. The chain uses TRBV11-3 and TRBJ2-1; 9 nucleotides match TRBD1. The CDR3 is 17 amino acids. Germline CDR1 and CDR2: SGHNT and YENEEA. J lost 7 bases, V lost 5 bases, and 15 bases had no gene match.

Notes on this clone: Germline is not matched at one junction end, which may reflect a read error. The chain combines TRBV6-4 with TRBJ2-5, with 14 bases matching TRBD2. Germline CDR1 is MRHNA and CDR2 is SNTAGT. The CDR3 loop spans 15 amino acids. DNA for the CDR3: TGTGCCAGCAGACCCTCCGGGACTAGCGGGAGCCGTCTTCACTTC. It translates to CASRPSGTSGSRLHF.

The CDR3 nucleotides read TGCGCCAGCAAACTGCTAGGCGGAGGAGAGACCCAGTACTTC. Its translation: CASKLLGGGETQYF. The chain is built from TRBV4-1 and TRBJ2-5, with a tentative D call TRBD2 (5 bases). CDR1 and CDR2 from the germline V gene are MGHRA and YSYEKL. This CDR3 region has 14 residues. The ends were cut back, 7 bases at V and 4 bases at J, with 16 bases in the middle.

V gene TRBV5-1 combines with J gene TRBJ1-6, with D unclear. Germline loops: CDR1 SGHRS, CDR2 YFSETQ. This CDR3 is 12 amino acids long. V was cut by 4 bases and J by 7 bases, with 6 bases left in between. CDR3 DNA: TGCGCCAGCAGCGACGGGAATTCACCCCTCCACTTT. Its protein is CASSDGNSPLHF.

The chain uses TRBV5-4 and TRBJ2-7; 10 nucleotides match TRBD2. Per the germline V gene, CDR1 is SGHNT and CDR2 is YYREEE (reference sequence). Trimming cost V 6 bases and J 0 bases; bases outside gene matches: 6. The CDR3 extends over 15 amino acids. The CDR3 sequence is CASKERGGTSYEQYF. Written as DNA, the CDR3 is TGTGCCAGCAAGGAGCGGGGGGGAACCTCCTACGAGCAGTACTTC.

CDR3 coding DNA: TGTGCCAGCAGCCCTCCGGGACAGGGGGTCGGCACCGGGGAGCTGTTTTTT. This translates into CASSPPGQGVGTGELFF. The chain recombines TRBV5-4 with TRBJ2-2, with TRBD1 matching over 11 bases. Germline values: CDR1 SGHNT, CDR2 YYREEE (reference sequence). J lost 4 bases, V lost 4 bases, and 9 bases had no gene match. This CDR3 region has 17 residues.

This chain links TRBV7-2 with TRBJ2-2; the match to TRBD1 covers 8 bases. The CDR3 contains 14 residues. J lost 5 bases, V lost 8 bases, and 7 bases had no gene match. Germline loops: CDR1 SGHTA, CDR2 FQGNSA. This CDR3 is CASGGQGSTGELFF. In DNA form, the CDR3 reads TGTGCCAGCGGAGGACAGGGTTCGACCGGGGAGCTGTTTTTT.

The chain employs TRBV24-1 and TRBJ2-2, with 13 nucleotides matching TRBD2. Germline V lookup: CDR1 KGHDR, CDR2 SFDVKD. The V and J ends lost 3 bases and 6 bases, in that order; junction bases with no gene match: 3. The CDR3 covers 16 residues. The CDR3 is CATSDRGLAGAGELFF. The CDR3 nucleotides read TGTGCCACCAGTGATAGAGGACTAGCGGGGGCCGGGGAGCTGTTTTTT.

The V call is TRBV5-1, the J call TRBJ2-5, with TRBD2 matching over 10 bases. With 2 bases clipped from V and 0 bases from J, the junction kept 4 bases outside the gene matches. The germline V gene has CDR1 SGHRS and CDR2 YFSETQ. This CDR3 contains 16 residues. The DNA of the CDR3 is TGCGCCAGCAGCTTCGGACTAGCGGATAACCAAGAGACCCAGTACTTC. Its translation: CASSFGLADNQETQYF.

The genes are TRBV10-3 and TRBJ1-5; 7 bases agree with TRBD1. The V gene end was trimmed by 6 bases and the J gene end by 9 bases; junction bases not matched to a gene: 11. From germline, CDR1 is ENHRY and CDR2 SYGVKD. CDR3 size: 14 residues. The CDR3: CAIRDPTGMTPQHF. The CDR3 nucleotides read TGTGCCATCAGGGACCCGACAGGGATGACGCCCCAGCATTTT.

V is TRBV5-1 and J is TRBJ1-4; D may be TRBD1 (5 bases). Trimming took off 0 bases at V and 0 bases at J, with 12 bases between the two ends. This CDR3 has 17 residues. CDR1 SGHRS and CDR2 YFSETQ come from the germline V gene. In DNA, the CDR3 is TGCGCCAGCAGCTTGGCCGCTTCCAGGGCAACTAATGAAAAACTGTTTTTT. Its translation is CASSLAASRATNEKLFF.

This clone was observed a handful of times. The V and J genes are TRBV2 and TRBJ1-5; possibly TRBD1 for D (5 bases). V lost 8 bases and J lost 6, with 14 bases in between. CDR1 is SNHLY, CDR2 FYNNEI, per germline. This CDR3 is 13 amino acids long. The CDR3 loop is CASADQGSQPQHF. Here the CDR3 DNA reads TGTGCCAGCGCCGACCAGGGTAGTCAGCCCCAGCATTTT.

In its sample, this clone was seen once. This rearrangement joins TRBV5-4 to TRBJ1-4; 7 nucleotides match TRBD1. The CDR3 runs to 16 residues. The V and J ends lost 5 bases and 7 bases, in that order; junction bases with no gene match: 14. Germline V lookup: CDR1 SGHNT, CDR2 YYREEE (reference sequence). The CDR3 region has the DNA TGTGCCAGCAGTCCCGAAACAGGGGAGAGGGGTGAAAAACTGTTTTTT. This sequence encodes CASSPETGERGEKLFF.

This clone was seen a handful of times. The chain recombines TRBV7-2 with TRBJ2-7; the D is unclear. CDR1 and CDR2 (germline): SGHTA, FQGNSA. V lost 5 bases, J lost 2 bases, and 16 bases lay in between. CDR3 size: 15 residues. The CDR3 spells CASSPNPATPYEQYF. The CDR3 DNA sequence: TGTGCCAGCAGCCCCAATCCGGCAACTCCCTACGAGCAGTACTTC.

The chain has TRBV30 and TRBJ2-3, with 8 bases matching TRBD2. The CDR3 is 16 residues long. Trimming at V came to 0 bases and at J to 5 bases, leaving 10 bases not matched to a gene. CDR1 is GTSNPN, CDR2 SVGIG, per germline (reference sequence). The CDR3 DNA follows: TGTGCCTGGAGTGTACGAACGGGGGGGCTCGGAGATACGCAGTATTTT. Translated: CAWSVRTGGLGDTQYF.